A selection of T cell receptor beta chains follows, all from one sample in a study of OX40 agonist ivuxolimab in advanced cancers. Assay: immunoSEQ multiplex PCR; the TCRdb copy retains only in-frame clones and omits some. Of about 46,000 clones in the sample, around 85% were seen once. The sample in question was CD4+ or CD8+ T cells sorted from blood, obtained in a trial of the OX40 agonist ivuxolimab. Receptors originate from an adult with an advanced solid tumor such as melanoma, head and neck, liver or kidney cancer. Both conserved end residues are part of each CDR3. A D gene is named only where the DNA matches it firmly. Not all rows give a size; the values are once, few, many and, for expanded clones, a class.

V,size,J,D,CDR3,DNA
TRBV4-1,-,TRBJ1-1,-,CASSQDEVRAFF,TGCGCCAGCAGCCAAGATGAAGTAAGAGCTTTCTTT
TRBV7-8,-,TRBJ2-2,-,CASSLEYINTGELFF,TGTGCCAGCAGCTTAGAGTACATTAACACCGGGGAGCTGTTTTTT
TRBV4-1,-,TRBJ2-7,TRBD2,CASSPGLGGAYEQYF,TGCGCCAGCAGCCCAGGATTGGGAGGGGCGTACGAGCAGTACTTC
TRBV10-1,-,TRBJ1-1,-,CASQGLNTEAFF,TGCGCCAGTCAGGGATTGAACACTGAAGCTTTCTTT
TRBV4-1,-,TRBJ2-2,TRBD1,CASARTGISTGELFF,TGCGCCAGTGCCAGGACAGGGATTAGCACCGGGGAGCTGTTTTTT
TRBV11-3,-,TRBJ2-7,-,CASSSAGALRPYEQYF,TGTGCCAGCAGCTCGGCAGGGGCCCTCCGCCCCTACGAGCAGTACTTC
TRBV29-1,-,TRBJ2-7,TRBD1,CSVGTGNPYEQYF,TGCAGCGTTGGGACAGGGAATCCCTACGAGCAGTACTTC
TRBV27,-,TRBJ1-1,-,CASSRGRTYPNTEAFF,TGTGCCAGCAGCCGGGGACGGACTTATCCGAACACTGAAGCTTTCTTT
TRBV7-6,-,TRBJ1-4,-,CASSAAGYLEKLFF,TGTGCCAGCAGCGCGGCGGGGTATTTAGAAAAACTGTTTTTT
TRBV5-4,-,TRBJ2-7,TRBD2,CASSSGTSVYEQYF,TGTGCCAGCAGCTCCGGGACTAGCGTCTACGAGCAGTACTTC
TRBV15,-,TRBJ1-1,-,CATSRVKQKNTEAFF,TGTGCCACCAGCAGAGTTAAGCAAAAGAACACTGAAGCTTTCTTT
TRBV4-1,-,TRBJ2-7,-,CASSQQGLGDYEQYF,TGCGCCAGCAGCCAACAGGGCCTGGGGGACTACGAGCAGTACTTC
TRBV7-9,-,TRBJ2-5,TRBD2,CASSPKVGGAPETQYF,TGTGCCAGCAGCCCGAAGGTCGGGGGGGCCCCAGAGACCCAGTACTTC
TRBV13,-,TRBJ2-7,TRBD1,CASSSGQGDFTYEQYF,TGTGCCAGCAGCTCCGGACAGGGTGACTTTACCTACGAGCAGTACTTC
TRBV30,few,TRBJ1-2,-,CAWRLGGSYTF,TGTGCCTGGAGGTTGGGGGGAAGCTACACCTTC
TRBV7-2,-,TRBJ2-1,TRBD2,CASSLRTSSYNEQFF,TGTGCCAGCAGCTTAAGGACTAGCTCCTACAATGAGCAGTTCTTC
TRBV5-6,-,TRBJ2-2,TRBD2,CASSLGLADTGELFF,TGTGCCAGCAGCTTGGGGCTAGCGGACACCGGGGAGCTGTTTTTT
TRBV30,-,TRBJ1-1,-,CAWRRVPEAFF,TGTGCCTGGAGGAGGGTCCCTGAAGCTTTCTTT
TRBV7-3,-,TRBJ2-2,-,CASSLTGSGTGELFF,TGTGCCAGCAGCTTAACAGGGTCGGGCACCGGGGAGCTGTTTTTT
TRBV19,once,TRBJ2-5,-,CASSIGQGGSYQETQYF,TGTGCCAGTAGTATCGGACAGGGAGGGTCGTACCAAGAGACCCAGTACTTC
TRBV6-1,-,TRBJ2-5,TRBD2,CASSDGGGSPVSQYF,TGTGCCAGCAGTGATGGCGGGGGGTCCCCTGTGTCCCAGTACTTC
TRBV19,-,TRBJ1-1,-,CARDGSSLNTEAFF,TGTGCCCGCGACGGCAGCTCTTTAAACACTGAAGCTTTCTTT
TRBV19,-,TRBJ1-4,TRBD1,CASSIRDRVFLFF,TGTGCCAGTAGTATACGGGACAGGGTCTTCCTGTTTTTT
TRBV7-2,-,TRBJ1-2,-,CASSLVPRGTAVTGYGYTF,TGTGCCAGCAGCTTAGTTCCTCGGGGAACGGCGGTCACGGGCTATGGCTACACCTTC
TRBV11-2,-,TRBJ2-5,-,CASSLEQEETQYF,TGTGCCAGCAGCTTAGAACAGGAAGAGACCCAGTACTTC
TRBV9,-,TRBJ1-2,-,CASTQTELNYGYTF,TGTGCCAGCACCCAGACGGAGCTGAACTATGGCTACACCTTC
TRBV7-3,-,TRBJ2-5,-,CASSPTYASETQYF,TGTGCCAGCAGCCCCACCTACGCTTCGGAGACCCAGTACTTC
TRBV4-3,-,TRBJ2-7,TRBD2,CASSRAGEDKEQYF,TGCGCCAGCAGCCGAGCGGGGGAGGATAAGGAGCAGTACTTC
TRBV10-2,-,TRBJ2-1,-,CASSELATPNEQFF,TGCGCCAGCAGTGAGCTAGCAACACCCAATGAGCAGTTCTTC
TRBV6-1,-,TRBJ2-7,TRBD1,CASSEAKWRTGDSYEQYF,TGTGCCAGCAGTGAAGCGAAGTGGAGGACAGGGGATTCCTACGAGCAGTACTTC
TRBV29-1,few,TRBJ2-5,TRBD1,CSVVRQGQETQYF,TGCAGCGTGGTCCGACAGGGCCAAGAGACCCAGTACTTC
TRBV27,-,TRBJ2-6,TRBD1,CASGRTGGANVLTF,TGTGCCAGCGGAAGGACAGGGGGGGCCAACGTCCTGACTTTC
TRBV15,-,TRBJ2-5,-,CATSRGDGGTQYF,TGTGCCACCAGCAGAGGGGATGGTGGGACCCAGTACTTC
TRBV5-4,once,TRBJ2-7,-,CASSLGGVSQDYEQYF,TGTGCCAGCAGCTTGGGAGGAGTTTCCCAAGACTACGAGCAGTACTTC
TRBV27,-,TRBJ2-2,-,CASSSGHTGELFF,TGTGCCAGCAGTAGCGGGCACACCGGGGAGCTGTTTTTT
TRBV7-9,-,TRBJ2-7,-,CASSFPYSQGAYEQYF,TGTGCCAGCAGCTTCCCGTACTCCCAGGGAGCCTACGAGCAGTACTTC
TRBV6-5,-,TRBJ1-6,-,CASRMGGYSPLHF,TGTGCCAGCAGGATGGGGGGCTACTCACCCCTCCACTTT
TRBV6-6,-,TRBJ2-1,TRBD2,CASRLAGGPHNEQFF,TGTGCCAGCAGACTAGCGGGGGGGCCCCACAATGAGCAGTTCTTC
TRBV11-3,-,TRBJ2-1,-,CASSLVAGLIPYNEQFF,TGTGCCAGCAGCTTAGTAGCTGGACTTATCCCTTACAATGAGCAGTTCTTC
TRBV7-9,-,TRBJ1-2,-,CASSNTGPYGYTF,TGTGCCAGCAGCAATACAGGACCCTATGGCTACACCTTC
TRBV7-2,-,TRBJ2-5,-,CASSLESRWRGVGQYF,TGTGCCAGCAGCTTAGAATCCCGGTGGCGTGGGGTGGGCCAGTACTTC
TRBV2,-,TRBJ1-2,-,CASRGQTYGYTF,TGTGCCAGCAGAGGACAGACCTATGGCTACACCTTC
TRBV6-5,-,TRBJ2-7,TRBD1,CASSTGDPYEQYF,TGTGCCAGCAGTACAGGGGACCCCTACGAGCAGTACTTC